This TCR beta chain was sequenced for a study of OX40 agonist ivuxolimab in advanced cancers. Study details: Clinicians treated patients with ivuxolimab, an agonistic anti-OX40 (CD134) antibody. The study, taken as a whole, reports: At 0.1 to 3.0 mg/kg and by week 6, CD4+ and CD8+ T cells in the blood had expanded clonally. Clonal expansion among partial responders at 0.1-3.0 mg/kg ranked near the lowest. The antigen specificity of the peripheral T cells (those that were expanded) was not determined.

TCRdb keeps only in-frame clones here, not all; method: immunoSEQ multiplex PCR. This sample has tens of thousands of clones; 91% occur once, and the top ten carry about 0.31%. V lost 0 bases to trimming and J lost 3 bases, with 9 bases between them. Per germline, CDR1 LNHNV and CDR2 YYDKDF (reference sequence). This CDR3 is built from 14 residues. Concerning this clone: No antigen is known for it.

The clonotype was recovered from an adult with an advanced solid tumor such as melanoma, head and neck, liver or kidney cancer. This sample comprised CD4+ or CD8+ T cells sorted from blood, obtained in a trial of the OX40 agonist ivuxolimab. This rearrangement joins TRBV15 to TRBJ2-7, with D possibly TRBD2 on 5 matching bases. The CDR3 nucleotides read TGTGCCACCAGCAGAGATGGGAGAGACTACGAGCAGTACTTC. Translated: CATSRDGRDYEQYF. The entire variable domain, with the rest obtained from reference TRBV15 and TRBJ2-7, is as follows: DAMVIQNPRYQVTQFGKPVTLSCSQTLNHNVMYWYQQKSSQAPKLLFHYYDKDFNNEADTPDNFQSRRPNTSFCFLDIRSPGLGDTAMYLCATSRDGRDYEQYFGPGTRLTVT.